These 12 T cell receptor beta chains originate from one sample sequenced in a study of shared clonotypes between healthy human individuals. Profiled with immunoSEQ multiplex PCR; TCRdb holds only in-frame clones, not every one. Of 2,500,000 or so clones in the sample, just under 95% were seen once. Specimen: naive CD4+ T cells from PBMCs. Subset described: CD45RA+ positively selected. These receptors were collected from a man between 18 and 35 years old in good health. Some clones in this sample may be carry-over from other donors' samples.

V gene TRBV7-3 combines with J gene TRBJ2-3; 10 bases are a match to TRBD1. V lost 2 bases, J lost 6 bases, and 5 bases stayed unmatched. The CDR3 runs 15 residues. Germline CDR1 and CDR2: SGHTA and FQGTGA. The DNA of the CDR3 is TGTGCCAGCAGCTTACGGGACAGGGGATCTGATACGCAGTATTTT. It specifies CASSLRDRGSDTQYF.

This clone came up a few times. The rearrangement links TRBV25-1 to TRBJ1-1; the D is unclear. Trimming shortened V by 4 bases and J by 4 bases, and 16 bases separated the two germline ends. The CDR3 length is 15 residues. Germline V lookup: CDR1 MGHDK, CDR2 SYGVNS. The CDR3 is CASSAFGFLGTEAFF. In DNA form, the CDR3 reads TGTGCCAGCAGTGCGTTTGGGTTTCTTGGCACTGAAGCTTTCTTT.

The chain is built from TRBV6-5 and TRBJ2-7; tentatively, D is TRBD2 (6 bases). The germline V gene encodes CDR1 MNHEY and CDR2 SVGAGI. This CDR3 contains 15 residues. V was trimmed by 5 bases and J by 11 bases, leaving 25 bases between them. CDR3 sequence: CASSPIGRLDAGKYF. In DNA form, the CDR3 reads TGTGCCAGCAGTCCTATTGGACGGTTGGATGCGGGGAAGTACTTC.

CDR3: CASSLPPGSGNTIYF. The CDR3 nucleotides are TGTGCCAGCAGCCTCCCCCCGGGGAGCGGAAACACCATATATTTT. The chain is built from TRBV4-2 and TRBJ1-3; D is unresolved. Trimming removed 4 bases at V and 4 bases at J, with 14 bases between. Germline V gives CDR1 LGHNA, CDR2 YNFKEQ. The length of the CDR3 is 15 residues.

The chain carries TRBV9 and TRBJ2-1; tentative D call: TRBD2 (6 bases). Between the trimmed V and J ends, which lost 5 bases and 0 bases, there was a span of 9 bases. Germline CDR1 is SGDLS and CDR2 is YYNGEE. CDR3 size: 14 residues. The CDR3 loop is CASREGSSYNEQFF. CDR3 coding DNA: TGTGCCAGCAGGGAGGGGAGCTCCTACAATGAGCAGTTCTTC.

V usage is TRBV11-2 and J usage is TRBJ1-4; D remains ambiguous. The germline V and J ends were trimmed by 3 bases and 10 bases, with 12 bases remaining between them. The CDR3 is 13 residues long. Germline V gene data show CDR1 as SGHAT and CDR2 as FQNNGV. DNA for the CDR3: TGTGCCAGCAGCTTCCTCCGGGAGCCAAAACTGTTTTTT. Translating gives CASSFLREPKLFF.

The chain employs TRBV28 and TRBJ2-1; D gene ambiguous. Germline CDR1 MDHEN, CDR2 SYDVKM. V lost 5 bases and J lost 3, with 17 bases in between. The length of the CDR3 is 16 residues. CDR3 sequence: CASSPPTHYDYNEQFF. CDR3 nucleotides: TGTGCCAGCAGTCCCCCGACACACTACGACTACAATGAGCAGTTCTTC.

The CDR3 coding sequence is TGTGCCAGCAGCCAGGACAGGGGGCTGAACACTGAAGCTTTCTTT. Amino acid sequence: CASSQDRGLNTEAFF. This rearrangement joins TRBV5-4 to TRBJ1-1; 11 bases are a match to TRBD1. Germline V gene data show CDR1 as SGHNT and CDR2 as YYREEE (reference sequence). V shed 4 bases and J 0 bases; nucleotides not matched to a gene: 2. This CDR3 region has 15 residues.

The chain uses TRBV5-1 and TRBJ2-5; 8 nucleotides match TRBD2. Germline CDR1 and CDR2: SGHRS and YFSETQ. With 0 bases clipped from V and 5 bases from J, the junction kept 6 bases outside the gene matches. The CDR3 covers 15 residues. The CDR3 reads CASSLDAGGWETQYF. For the CDR3, the DNA is TGCGCCAGCAGCTTGGATGCGGGGGGCTGGGAGACCCAGTACTTC.

This clone has just a few counts. The rearrangement joins TRBV19 to TRBJ1-1; no reliable D call. The CDR3 covers 12 residues. The V gene lost 5 bases and the J gene lost 2 bases, with 6 bases spanning the gap. Germline V gene sequence: CDR1 LNHDA, CDR2 SQIVND (reference sequence). This CDR3 is CASSFGNTEAFF. CDR3 coding DNA: TGTGCCAGTAGTTTTGGCAACACTGAAGCTTTCTTT.

This clone has more than one count but fewer than ten. This specimen includes other DNA sequences encoding the same CDR3. The V call is TRBV5-1, the J call TRBJ2-7; D call uncertain. The CDR3 is made up of 11 amino acids. Germline values: CDR1 SGHRS, CDR2 YFSETQ. V gave up 1 base and J gave up 4 bases, with 3 bases separating them. In DNA form, the CDR3 reads TGCGCCAGCAGCTTGAATTACGAGCAGTACTTC. Translated: CASSLNYEQYF. Filled out from reference TRBV5-1 and TRBJ2-7, the complete variable domain reads KAGVTQTPRYLIKTRGQQVTLSCSPISGHRSVSWYQQTPGQGLQFLFEYFSETQRNKGNFPGRFSGRQFSNSRSEMNVSTLELGDSALYLCASSLNYEQYFGPGTRLTVT.

The chain joins TRBV11-2 to TRBJ2-1; 7 bases line up with TRBD2. J lost 10 bases, V lost 3 bases, and 3 bases had no gene match. The CDR3 is 12 amino acids. CDR1 and CDR2 from the germline V gene are SGHAT and FQNNGV. The CDR3 sequence is CASSFTSAEQFF. CDR3 coding DNA: TGTGCCAGCAGCTTTACTAGCGCCGAGCAGTTCTTC.